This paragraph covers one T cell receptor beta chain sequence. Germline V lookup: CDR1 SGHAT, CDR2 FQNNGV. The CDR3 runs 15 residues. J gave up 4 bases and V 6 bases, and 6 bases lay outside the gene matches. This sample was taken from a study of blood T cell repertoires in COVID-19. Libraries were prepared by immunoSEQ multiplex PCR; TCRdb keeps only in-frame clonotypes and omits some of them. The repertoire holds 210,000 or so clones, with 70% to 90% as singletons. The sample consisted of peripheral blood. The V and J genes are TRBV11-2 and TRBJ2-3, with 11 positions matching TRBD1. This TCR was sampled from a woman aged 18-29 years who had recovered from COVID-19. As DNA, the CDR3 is TGTGCCAGCAGACGCGGACAGGGGGCCTCAGATACGCAGTATTTT. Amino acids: CASRRGQGASDTQYF.